One T cell receptor (beta chain) is described in this entry. Its specificity is unknown. The source of the sample is a study of cytomegalovirus exposure and HLA in healthy donors. About the research overall: A later analysis reported the 100 to 150 validation repertoires used the same platform as the roughly 700 first-cohort repertoires.

General observations from the study: Researchers counted 150 to 200 TCR beta chains as cytomegalovirus-associated.

The donors were members of the validation cohort comprising 100 to 150 subjects, separate from the approximately 670-subject first cohort. The CDR3 consists of 13 residues. V lost 6 bases and J 6 bases, leaving 11 bases between the germline ends. The germline V gene encodes CDR1 SGHTA and CDR2 FQGTGA. Clones were sequenced by immunoSEQ multiplex PCR, and TCRdb holds only the in-frame ones, with some missing. In the table there are over 110,000 clones, around nine tenths of which are singletons. Sequencing input: PBMCs. This receptor was identified in a man aged 18 to 29 in good health and CMV-seropositive. The V and J genes are TRBV7-3 and TRBJ2-2, with a possible D match to TRBD1 (6 bases). DNA for the CDR3: TGTGCCAGCAGTTCACAGGGCGCCGGGGAGCTGTTTTTT. Encoded protein: CASSSQGAGELFF.